The 25 T cell receptor beta chains presented below share a single source sample, sequenced in a study of human T cells and chemical hapten exposure. Time point denoted: pre-sensitization, week 0. Treatment reported: therapeutic diphenylcyclopropenone sensitization with weekly scalp DPC. MiXCR was run by TCRdb on the RACE reads, yielding one entry per CDR3 protein. The table includes 150,000 to 200,000 distinct CDR3 sequences, around 30% detected once. Sequenced here: whole blood, sampled in connection with sensitization to the hapten diphenylcyclopropenone (DPC). All receptors derive from a woman between 25 and 40 years old with alopecia areata. Some clones in this sample may be carry-over from other donors' samples.

The chain links TRBV6-6 to TRBJ2-1, with D maybe TRBD2 (7 bases). V was trimmed by 6 bases and J by 4 bases, leaving 19 bases between them. The CDR3 length is 16 residues. Germline V gene lookup returns CDR1 MNHNY and CDR2 SVGAGI (reference sequence). The CDR3, as DNA: TGTGCCAGCAGGGGGGACTCCCGGGGGGCTTACAATGAGCAGTTCTTC. It yields the protein CASRGDSRGAYNEQFF.

This clonotype came up many times. The chain employs TRBV6-4 and TRBJ1-2, with D unclear. This CDR3 region has 12 residues. Trimming shortened V by 2 bases and J by 9 bases, and 10 bases separated the two germline ends. Germline V gene lookup returns CDR1 MRHNA and CDR2 SNTAGT. DNA for the CDR3: TGTGCCAGCAGTGACGGAAGTCGCAGCTACACCTTC. It encodes CASSDGSRSYTF.

This clonotype was found a few times. The J gene is TRBJ1-4, the V gene TRBV28; D is undetermined. Germline CDR1 reads MDHEN; CDR2 reads SYDVKM. This CDR3 has 13 residues. The V end lost 6 bases, the J end lost 5 bases, and 10 bases lay between the germline ends. This chain's CDR3 is CASRGSMNEKLFF. The CDR3 region has the DNA TGTGCCAGCAGAGGCTCGATGAATGAAAAACTGTTTTTT.

CDR3 bases: TGCAGTGCTATGACTACAGGGGCTAACTATGGCTACACCTTC. Protein: CSAMTTGANYGYTF. The chain recombines TRBV20-1 with TRBJ1-2; 7 bases are a match to TRBD1. The trim removed 4 bases at V and 0 bases at J, leaving 5 bases unmatched. CDR1 and CDR2 (germline): DFQATT, SNEGSKA (reference sequence). The CDR3 contains 14 residues.

The rearrangement links TRBV5-6 to TRBJ2-7; D possibly corresponds to TRBD2 (5 bases). Germline CDR1 is SGHDT and CDR2 is YYEEEE. Trimming stripped 4 bases from V and 1 base from J, with 12 bases between. The CDR3 has 14 amino acids. This CDR3 is CASSPGGGSYEQYF. For the CDR3, the DNA is TGTGCCAGCAGCCCCGGAGGCGGGTCCTACGAGCAGTACTTC.

This clonotype has just a few counts. The V call is TRBV4-1, the J call TRBJ2-4, with a tentative D call TRBD1 (5 bases). The CDR3 covers 17 residues. V was shortened by 1 base and J by 0 bases, with 13 bases between the two germline ends. In germline, CDR1 is MGHRA, CDR2 YSYEKL. CDR3 protein: CASSQVAQALAKNIQYF. The CDR3 bases are TGCGCCAGCAGCCAAGTAGCACAGGCTCTAGCCAAAAACATTCAGTACTTC.

This clonotype was counted between two and nine times. This sequence joins TRBV30 and TRBJ1-4, with 9 nucleotides matching TRBD1. Germline V lookup: CDR1 GTSNPN, CDR2 SVGIG (reference sequence). The CDR3 extends over 13 amino acids. V shed 4 bases, J shed 8 bases, and the junction held 5 bases outside the gene matches. CDR3 in amino acids: CAWKDRGREKLFF. The CDR3 bases are TGTGCCTGGAAGGACAGGGGTCGGGAAAAACTGTTTTTT.

The chain couples TRBV28 to TRBJ2-5; 10 nucleotides line up with TRBD2. Trimming took 6 bases from V and 3 from J; bases not matched to a gene: 10. The CDR3 length is 16 residues. Germline CDR1 is MDHEN and CDR2 is SYDVKM. The CDR3 DNA is TGTGCCAGCAGCCCAGATGGACTAGCGGACAAAGAGACCCAGTACTTC. This translates into CASSPDGLADKETQYF.

Written as DNA, the CDR3 is TGTGCCAGCAGTTACTCTTTCTTAGGGGTATCTGGAAACACCATATATTTT. This codes for CASSYSFLGVSGNTIYF. The chain uses TRBV6-6 and TRBJ1-3; D possibly corresponds to TRBD1 (5 bases). Germline loops: CDR1 MNHNY, CDR2 SVGAGI (reference sequence). The CDR3 runs 17 residues. Trimming took off 0 bases at V and 1 base at J, with 13 bases between the two ends.

This clonotype occurred a few times. This sequence joins TRBV18 and TRBJ1-5; maybe TRBD1 (6 bases). Trimming took off 1 base at V and 4 bases at J, with 20 bases between the two ends. From germline, CDR1 is KGHSH and CDR2 LQKENI. This CDR3 comprises 18 residues. This chain's CDR3 is CASSPRNNLPTGNQPQHF. The CDR3 DNA sequence: TGTGCCAGCTCACCACGGAACAATTTACCCACAGGGAATCAGCCCCAGCATTTT.

This clonotype has a handful of counts. This rearrangement joins TRBV4-1 to TRBJ2-7, with no clear D. CDR3 size: 13 residues. In germline, CDR1 is MGHRA, CDR2 YSYEKL. Trimming stripped 5 bases from V and 1 base from J, with 9 bases between. The CDR3 here is CASSESRSYEQYF. DNA of the CDR3: TGCGCCAGCAGCGAGTCCCGATCCTACGAGCAGTACTTC.

This clonotype was seen only a few times. The rearrangement links TRBV3-1 to TRBJ2-4; the D is unclear. From germline, CDR1 is LGHDT and CDR2 YNNKEL (reference sequence). V lost 1 base and J lost 0, with 7 bases in between. The CDR3 has 15 amino acids. CDR3 coding DNA: TGTGCCAGCAGCCAAGCGGGCTTAGCCAAAAACATTCAGTACTTC. This codes for CASSQAGLAKNIQYF.

The V gene is TRBV20-1, the J gene TRBJ1-1; the D is unclear. The ends were cut back, 0 bases at V and 10 bases at J, with 6 bases in the middle. The CDR3 contains 10 residues. CDR1 is DFQATT, CDR2 SNEGSKA, per germline (reference sequence). CDR3 DNA sequence: TGCAGTGCTAGAGATCAGTTAGCTTTCTTT. This codes for CSARDQLAFF.

V and J are TRBV28 and TRBJ2-1; D perhaps matches TRBD2 (6 bases). Trimming removed 6 bases at V and 10 bases at J, with 25 bases between. The CDR3 is 16 amino acids. From germline, CDR1 is MDHEN and CDR2 SYDVKM. Here the CDR3 reads CASSSPPGTWSTEQFF. In DNA form, the CDR3 reads TGTGCCAGCAGCAGTCCACCCGGGACTTGGAGTACGGAGCAGTTCTTC. Using reference TRBV28 and TRBJ2-1 for the parts outside the CDR3, the full variable domain is DVKVTQSSRYLVKRTGEKVFLECVQDMDHENMFWYRQDPGLGLRLIYFSYDVKMKEKGDIPEGYSVSREKKERFSLILESASTNQTSMYLCASSSPPGTWSTEQFFGPGTRLTVL.

This chain connects TRBV29-1 to TRBJ2-1, with D possibly matching TRBD1 (5 bases). Trimming left V 7 bases short and J 9 bases short, with 10 bases between. The CDR3 has 10 residues. CDR1 and CDR2 (germline): SQVTM, ANQGSEA. The CDR3 protein is CSGRTREQFF. Written as DNA, the CDR3 is TGCAGCGGAAGGACACGTGAGCAGTTCTTC.

This clonotype was recorded only once. The V gene is TRBV28, the J gene TRBJ2-3, with 8 nucleotides matching TRBD1. Trimming removed 3 bases from V and 6 bases from J; junction bases left unmatched: 5. CDR3 length: 14 amino acids. The germline V gene has CDR1 MDHEN and CDR2 SYDVKM. The CDR3 region is CASSLDRAGDTQYF. CDR3 DNA: TGTGCCAGCAGTTTGGACAGGGCCGGCGATACGCAGTATTTT.

The CDR3 bases are TGTGCCTGGAGCCGGGGGCGAGCCCAGCATTTT. It translates to CAWSRGRAQHF. The V call is TRBV30, the J call TRBJ1-5, with TRBD1 as a possible D gene (6 bases). Trimming stripped 3 bases from V and 11 bases from J, with 11 bases between. CDR3 length: 11 amino acids. The germline V gene encodes CDR1 GTSNPN and CDR2 SVGIG (reference sequence).

The chain has TRBV6-5 and TRBJ1-6; D is perhaps TRBD1 (5 bases). V lost 6 bases, J lost 7 bases, and 19 bases lay in between. The CDR3 runs to 16 residues. Germline-derived CDR1 and CDR2 are MNHEY and SVGAGI. The CDR3 DNA reads as TGTGCCAGCAGCCCCATAGAGGGACGAGTAAATTCACCCCTCCACTTT. Protein: CASSPIEGRVNSPLHF.

Only a few counts were recorded for this clonotype. V gene TRBV7-2 combines with J gene TRBJ2-5; 10 nucleotides line up with TRBD2. Trimming took 1 base from V and 1 from J; bases not matched to a gene: 3. Per germline, CDR1 SGHTA and CDR2 FQGNSA. The CDR3 has 16 amino acids. CDR3 sequence: CASSLVASGGQETQYF. Here the CDR3 DNA reads TGTGCCAGCAGCTTAGTGGCTAGCGGGGGCCAAGAGACCCAGTACTTC.

The table lists this clonotype with a few counts. The chain recombines TRBV29-1 with TRBJ1-1, with TRBD1 matching 7 bases. Germline loops: CDR1 SQVTM, CDR2 ANQGSEA. The CDR3 loop spans 14 amino acids. J was trimmed by 5 bases and V by 6 bases; bases with no gene match: 12. The CDR3 is CSVGPPRGRTEAFF. CDR3 bases: TGCAGCGTGGGGCCACCAAGGGGGCGTACTGAAGCTTTCTTT.

The V call is TRBV29-1, the J call TRBJ1-2; no definite D call. V lost 4 bases and J 0 bases, leaving 3 bases between the germline ends. The CDR3 is 11 residues long. Per germline, CDR1 SQVTM and CDR2 ANQGSEA. Written as DNA, the CDR3 is TGCAGCGTTGGACCTAACTATGGCTACACCTTC. It is translated as CSVGPNYGYTF.

This clonotype appeared a few times. The V gene is TRBV27, the J gene TRBJ2-1, with TRBD1 matching over 10 bases. The CDR3 is 15 amino acids. Germline assignment: CDR1 MNHEY and CDR2 SMNVEV (reference sequence). Trimming removed 5 bases from V and 3 bases from J; junction bases left unmatched: 4. This chain's CDR3 is CASSRQGAIYNEQFF. The CDR3 coding sequence is TGTGCCAGCAGTCGACAGGGGGCCATCTACAATGAGCAGTTCTTC.

The J gene is TRBJ1-2, the V gene TRBV4-3, with unresolved D. Germline V gene lookup returns CDR1 LGHNA and CDR2 YSLEER. The V and J ends lost 0 bases and 3 bases respectively, with 5 bases between them. The CDR3 runs to 13 residues. The CDR3 bases are TGCGCCAGCAGCCAAGAAAGGGACTATGGCTACACCTTC. This sequence encodes CASSQERDYGYTF.

The chain combines TRBV5-1 with TRBJ2-1, with 9 nucleotides matching TRBD2. This CDR3 is built from 15 residues. Trimming at V came to 0 bases and at J to 6 bases, leaving 4 bases not matched to a gene. The V gene's germline CDR1 is SGHRS and CDR2 YFSETQ. The CDR3 protein is CASSLASGRSNEQFF. The CDR3 DNA reads as TGCGCCAGCAGCTTGGCAAGCGGGAGGTCCAATGAGCAGTTCTTC. The full variable domain, its missing parts supplied by reference TRBV5-1 and TRBJ2-1, is KAGVTQTPRYLIKTRGQQVTLSCSPISGHRSVSWYQQTPGQGLQFLFEYFSETQRNKGNFPGRFSGRQFSNSRSEMNVSTLELGDSALYLCASSLASGRSNEQFFGPGTRLTVL.

This clonotype appeared a single time. The CDR3 loop reads CASSQGGDRGEDTQYF. The CDR3 nucleotides are TGTGCCAGCAGCCAGGGGGGAGACAGGGGCGAGGATACGCAGTATTTT. J is TRBJ2-3 and V is TRBV4-2; 8 bases agree with TRBD1. The CDR3 is made up of 16 amino acids. CDR1 and CDR2 (germline): LGHNA, YNFKEQ. V trimming: 3 bases; J trimming: 6 bases; junction bases outside the gene matches: 11.